Below, 10 T cell receptor beta chains from the same sample are listed, as sequenced in a study of T cell responses to AZD1222 COVID-19 vaccine. Only in-frame clones appear in the TCRdb table, and some are missing; sequencing was by immunoSEQ multiplex PCR. The data hold 100,000 to 150,000 clones, with about nine tenths observed a single time. The sequences come from peripheral blood, collected on day 0 of AZD1222 vaccination. The receptors originated from an adult in good health.

The chain links TRBV29-1 to TRBJ1-2; D call uncertain. The CDR3 has 13 residues. CDR1 SQVTM and CDR2 ANQGSEA come from the germline V gene. V lost 6 bases and J 6 bases, leaving 17 bases between the germline ends. CDR3 amino acids: CSVENGVSNGYTF. The CDR3 DNA sequence: TGCAGCGTCGAAAATGGGGTTTCGAATGGCTACACCTTC.

The chain has TRBV29-1 and TRBJ2-5; the match to TRBD1 covers 7 bases. V trimming: 7 bases; J trimming: 6 bases; junction bases outside the gene matches: 8. CDR3 length: 12 residues. Germline V gives CDR1 SQVTM, CDR2 ANQGSEA. The CDR3 sequence: CSGSQGDQTQYF. CDR3 coding DNA: TGCAGCGGGAGTCAGGGGGACCAGACCCAGTACTTC.

J is TRBJ2-2 and V is TRBV14; D is possibly TRBD1 or TRBD2 (5 bases each). The length of the CDR3 is 16 residues. The V and J ends lost 4 bases and 6 bases respectively, with 18 bases between them. Germline values: CDR1 SGHDN, CDR2 FVKESK. Here the CDR3 reads CASSLQYIGAPGELFF. For the CDR3, the DNA is TGTGCCAGCAGCCTACAATATATCGGGGCTCCCGGGGAGCTGTTTTTT.

The rearrangement joins TRBV4-1 to TRBJ1-1; 7 positions match TRBD1. The CDR3 totals 15 residues. Germline V lookup: CDR1 MGHRA, CDR2 YSYEKL. V trimming: 4 bases; J trimming: 7 bases; junction bases outside the gene matches: 12. CDR3: CASSLGGTQGIEAFF. The CDR3 DNA reads TGCGCCAGCAGCCTCGGGGGGACACAGGGGATTGAAGCTTTCTTT.

The V gene is TRBV5-4, the J gene TRBJ2-1, with 11 nucleotides matching TRBD1. Germline V CDR1 and CDR2: SGHNT, YYREEE (reference sequence). The CDR3 is 15 amino acids. V shed 3 bases, J shed 10 bases, and the junction held 9 bases outside the gene matches. CDR3 coding DNA: TGTGCCAGCAGCTATTACACCGGGACAGGGGGGGAGCAGTTCTTC. Its protein is CASSYYTGTGGEQFF. The full variable domain, completed using reference TRBV5-4 and TRBJ2-1, is ETGVTQSPTHLIKTRGQQVTLRCSSQSGHNTVSWYQQALGQGPQFIFQYYREEENGRGNFPPRFSGLQFPNYSSELNVNALELDDSALYLCASSYYTGTGGEQFFGPGTRLTVL.

The table lists this clone with a few counts. The CDR3 loop is CASWFYGYTF. The CDR3 DNA reads TGTGCCAGTTGGTTCTATGGCTACACCTTC. The chain recombines TRBV2 with TRBJ1-2, with D unclear. V was trimmed by 9 bases and J by 4 bases, leaving 6 bases between them. The germline V gene has CDR1 SNHLY and CDR2 FYNNEI. This CDR3 has 10 amino acids.

The chain links TRBV14 to TRBJ1-6; D gene uncertain. The CDR3 length is 13 residues. V dropped 1 base and J dropped 10 bases, with 8 bases sitting between them. Germline V gene sequence: CDR1 SGHDN, CDR2 FVKESK. The CDR3 sequence is CASSQARRSPLHF. The CDR3 nucleotides read TGTGCCAGCAGCCAAGCAAGACGGTCACCCCTCCACTTT. The whole variable domain, remainder taken from reference TRBV14 and TRBJ1-6, is EAGVTQFPSHSVIEKGQTVTLRCDPISGHDNLYWYRRVMGKEIKFLLHFVKESKQDESGMPNNRFLAERTGGTYSTLKVQPAELEDSGVYFCASSQARRSPLHFGNGTRLTVT.

This clone came up once. The J gene is TRBJ1-5, the V gene TRBV4-1; D is ambiguous. CDR1 and CDR2 (germline): MGHRA, YSYEKL. This CDR3 region has 15 residues. Trimming took 1 base from V and 5 from J, leaving 12 bases between them. The CDR3 nucleotides read TGCGCCAGCAGCCAAGGGAGCAGTTGGGATCAGCCCCAGCATTTT. The encoded protein is CASSQGSSWDQPQHF.

This clone appeared a single time. The gene calls are TRBV25-1 and TRBJ2-3; D might be TRBD2 (6 bases). Trimming stripped 4 bases from V and 0 bases from J, with 11 bases between. This CDR3 comprises 15 residues. Germline CDR1 MGHDK, CDR2 SYGVNS. CDR3 coding DNA: TGTGCCAGCAGTGCCGGGCGGGGAAGCACAGATACGCAGTATTTT. Protein: CASSAGRGSTDTQYF.

This clone was found once. The gene calls are TRBV28 and TRBJ1-2; tentatively, D is TRBD1 (6 bases). Germline loops: CDR1 MDHEN, CDR2 SYDVKM. The germline V and J ends were trimmed by 4 bases and 4 bases, with 16 bases remaining between them. CDR3 length: 15 amino acids. The CDR3 reads CASSSPPGGSYGYTF. In DNA, the CDR3 is TGTGCCAGCAGTTCGCCCCCGGGGGGCTCCTATGGCTACACCTTC.